The rows below give T cell receptor beta chains drawn from one sample of a study of T cell changes during pregnancy in multiple sclerosis. Method: immunoSEQ multiplex PCR; TCRdb's copy keeps in-frame clones and lacks some. The sample yields around 21,000 clones, 85% to 90% seen once. The specimen comprised CD8+ T cells from peripheral blood mononuclear cells, sampled in the first trimester of pregnancy. Every receptor here comes from a female donor with multiple sclerosis, enrolled in a pregnancy study. Both conserved end residues are part of each CDR3. A D gene is named only where the DNA matches it firmly. Some rows mark clone size as missing; the rest say once, few, many or name a class of expanded clone.

DNA | CDR3 | J | D | V | size
TGTGCCACCAGCAGACAGGGGGCGCCGACAGATACGCAGTATTTT | CATSRQGAPTDTQYF | TRBJ2-3 | TRBD1 | TRBV15 | few
TGTGCCAGCAGCTTAGATTTCGGAGAGACCCAGTACTTC | CASSLDFGETQYF | TRBJ2-5 | . | TRBV7-8 | .
TGTGCCAGCAGCTTAGGGGCAGCCTCAGGCTACACCTTC | CASSLGAASGYTF | TRBJ1-2 | . | TRBV11-2 | .
TGTGCCAGCACCCAGGACTCTATCGTCTATGGCTACACCTTC | CASTQDSIVYGYTF | TRBJ1-2 | . | TRBV11-2 | .
TGTGCCAGCAGCTTTATGAACACTGAAGCTTTCTTT | CASSFMNTEAFF | TRBJ1-1 | . | TRBV5-6 | once
TGTGCCAGCAGTTCCCTAGGGGGCGGGTATGGCTACACCTTC | CASSSLGGGYGYTF | TRBJ1-2 | TRBD1 | TRBV28 | .
TGTGCCAGCAGTGAAGGCCCCCGGGACAGGGTCGGGGGCTACACCTTC | CASSEGPRDRVGGYTF | TRBJ1-2 | TRBD1 | TRBV2 | .
TGTGCCAGCAGCCCCCAAGCGGGAGGCCACGAGCAGTACTTC | CASSPQAGGHEQYF | TRBJ2-7 | TRBD2 | TRBV5-5 | .
TGTGCCAGCAGCCCCCCCGAAACTAGCGGGAGCGCTTACGAGCAGTACTTC | CASSPPETSGSAYEQYF | TRBJ2-7 | TRBD2 | TRBV7-9 | .
TGTGCCAGCAGCCCGTCGACAGGGCTCGACGAGCAGTACTTC | CASSPSTGLDEQYF | TRBJ2-7 | TRBD1 | TRBV7-9 | .